The 17 T cell receptor beta chains given below trace back to one sample, sequenced in a study of T cell responses to AZD1222 COVID-19 vaccine. Only in-frame clones appear in the TCRdb table, and some are missing; sequencing was by immunoSEQ multiplex PCR. Counted here are 80,000 to 100,000 clones, 70% to 90% occurring once; the ten biggest clones make up roughly 5.2%. The source material was peripheral blood, sampled 28 days after the second AZD1222 dose. These receptors were taken from an adult who received the AZD1222 COVID-19 vaccine.

J is TRBJ2-5 and V is TRBV12-3 or TRBV12-4; 8 bases agree with TRBD1. The CDR3 spans 13 residues. J gave up 5 bases and V 6 bases, and 5 bases lay outside the gene matches. Written as DNA, the CDR3 is TGTGCCAGCAGACAGGGGGTAAAGGAGACCCAGTACTTC. Translation: CASRQGVKETQYF.

CDR3 sequence (DNA): TGTGCCAGCAGCGCCCCCAGCGGGGTGAGCACAGATACGCAGTATTTT. The encoded protein is CASSAPSGVSTDTQYF. This chain joins TRBV11-2 and TRBJ2-3, with TRBD2 matching over 7 bases. There are 16 residues in the CDR3. Germline CDR1 reads SGHAT; CDR2 reads FQNNGV. The V segment lost 5 bases and the J segment 0 bases; nucleotides outside the gene matches: 8. Combining the CDR3 with reference TRBV11-2 and TRBJ2-3 gives the whole variable domain EAGVAQSPRYKIIEKRQSVAFWCNPISGHATLYWYQQILGQGPKLLIQFQNNGVVDDSQLPKDRFSAERLKGVDSTLKIQPAKLEDSAVYLCASSAPSGVSTDTQYFGPGTRLTVL.

The chain couples TRBV3-1 (or the pseudogene TRBV3-2) to TRBJ2-1; possibly TRBD1 or TRBD2 for D (5 bases each). This CDR3 region has 15 residues. CDR1 is LGHDT and CDR2 is YNNKEL in the germline V gene (reference sequence). Trimming pared 3 bases from V and 4 bases from J, leaving 13 bases between. The CDR3 is CASSQLGEPYNEQFF. Written as DNA, the CDR3 is TGTGCCAGCAGCCAGTTGGGGGAGCCTTACAATGAGCAGTTCTTC.

This chain joins TRBV10-1 and TRBJ2-5; maybe TRBD1 (5 bases). Germline values: CDR1 WNHNN, CDR2 SYGVQD (reference sequence). V was cut by 3 bases and J by 5 bases, with 10 bases left in between. The length of the CDR3 is 13 residues. CDR3 amino acids: CASSDRGRETQYF. DNA of the CDR3: TGCGCCAGCAGTGATAGGGGCCGGGAGACCCAGTACTTC.

The V and J genes are TRBV9 and TRBJ2-2, with D perhaps matching TRBD2 (7 bases). The CDR3 extends over 18 amino acids. CDR1 and CDR2 from the germline V gene are SGDLS and YYNGEE. V was trimmed by 4 bases and J by 3 bases, leaving 22 bases between them. The CDR3, as DNA: TGTGCCAGCAGCCGGTGGGGGGGGCCAAGTGGGCACACCGGGGAGCTGTTTTTT. Its protein is CASSRWGGPSGHTGELFF.

V is TRBV5-1 and J is TRBJ1-4; D ambiguous. Germline lookup yields CDR1 SGHRS and CDR2 YFSETQ. This CDR3 region has 15 residues. V lost 0 bases and J lost 1, with 7 bases in between. The CDR3 DNA reads TGCGCCAGCAGCTTGGCTTGGGGAACTAATGAAAAACTGTTTTTT. This gives the protein CASSLAWGTNEKLFF.

The V call is TRBV6-1, the J call TRBJ2-1; 9 bases agree with TRBD1. Germline assignment: CDR1 MNHNS and CDR2 SASEGT. The CDR3 loop spans 15 amino acids. The V gene end was trimmed by 2 bases and the J gene end by 12 bases; junction bases not matched to a gene: 11. The CDR3 is CASSERDRDPVGQFF. The CDR3 region has the DNA TGTGCCAGCAGTGAAAGGGACAGGGACCCGGTGGGGCAGTTCTTC.

Details on this clone: In the same sample, other DNA sequences code for this CDR3. The DNA of the CDR3 is TGCGCCAGCAGCCCCGGACAGGGGGCAAACTATGGCTACACCTTC. Its protein is CASSPGQGANYGYTF. V is TRBV5-1 and J is TRBJ1-2; 11 bases match TRBD1. With 4 bases clipped from V and 2 bases from J, the junction kept 4 bases outside the gene matches. The CDR3 is made up of 15 amino acids. Germline V gene data show CDR1 as SGHRS and CDR2 as YFSETQ.

This chain connects TRBV5-6 to TRBJ1-1; D gene uncertain. CDR1 is SGHDT and CDR2 is YYEEEE in the germline V gene. The CDR3 totals 12 residues. V was cut by 0 bases and J by 12 bases, with 12 bases left in between. This CDR3 is CASSLARSTPFF. CDR3 nucleotides: TGTGCCAGCAGCTTGGCCCGAAGTACCCCTTTCTTT.

The chain recombines TRBV27 with TRBJ1-6; no clear D. Looked up from germline, CDR1 is MNHEY and CDR2 is SMNVEV (reference sequence). There are 16 residues in the CDR3. Trimming took 3 bases from V and 0 from J, leaving 9 bases between them. In nucleotides, the CDR3 is TGTGCCAGCAGTTTGGATACGAGCTCCTATAATTCACCCCTCCACTTT. Translating gives CASSLDTSSYNSPLHF.

The rearrangement joins TRBV6-5 to TRBJ1-1; 7 bases align to TRBD1. This CDR3 contains 12 residues. The V gene end was trimmed by 6 bases and the J gene end by 7 bases; junction bases not matched to a gene: 5. The germline gives CDR1 MNHEY, CDR2 SVGAGI. The CDR3 nucleotides are TGTGCCAGCAGCCTAACAGGGGTTGAAGCTTTCTTT. Protein sequence: CASSLTGVEAFF.

The rearrangement uses TRBV7-9 and TRBJ2-7; D remains unclear. The ends were cut back, 3 bases at V and 2 bases at J, with 8 bases in the middle. The CDR3 loop spans 13 amino acids. The V gene's germline CDR1 is SEHNR and CDR2 FQNEAQ (reference sequence). The DNA for the CDR3 is TGTGCCAGCAGCTTTGAAGGCACCTACGAGCAGTACTTC. Residues: CASSFEGTYEQYF.

This sequence joins TRBV5-6 and TRBJ1-2; TRBD1 might be the D (5 bases). The germline V and J ends were trimmed by 0 bases and 1 base, with 7 bases remaining between them. The CDR3 has 14 residues. The germline CDR1 and CDR2 sequences are SGHDT and YYEEEE. CDR3 loop: CASSLGQINYGYTF. The DNA for the CDR3 is TGTGCCAGCAGCTTGGGACAGATTAACTATGGCTACACCTTC.

This clone was recorded once. CDR3 nucleotides: TGCGCCAGCAGCCCCCGTGGAGGGTGGGGTACATCTGGGGCCAACGTCCTGACTTTC. Translation: CASSPRGGWGTSGANVLTF. The rearrangement uses TRBV4-1 and TRBJ2-6, with D tentatively TRBD2 (6 bases). The CDR3 has 19 amino acids. The germline V gene has CDR1 MGHRA and CDR2 YSYEKL. V lost 4 bases and J lost 1, with 20 bases in between.

V gene TRBV7-3 combines with J gene TRBJ2-5, with a possible D match to TRBD2 (6 bases). The CDR3 is 14 amino acids. Trimming shortened V by 2 bases and J by 4 bases, and 11 bases separated the two germline ends. From germline, CDR1 is SGHTA and CDR2 FQGTGA. The CDR3 DNA reads as TGTGCCAGCAGCTTAGCGGGGAACGGAGAGACCCAGTACTTC. Translated, it gives CASSLAGNGETQYF. Based on the CDR3 plus reference TRBV7-3 and TRBJ2-5, the full variable domain is GAGVSQTPSNKVTEKGKYVELRCDPISGHTALYWYRQSLGQGPEFLIYFQGTGAADDSGLPNDRFFAVRPEGSVSTLKIQRTERGDSAVYLCASSLAGNGETQYFGPGTRLLVL.

This clone was counted a few times. The rearrangement uses TRBV6-8 and TRBJ1-2, with no clear D. Germline assignment: CDR1 MNHGY and CDR2 SAAAGT. This CDR3 is 16 amino acids long. V was clipped by 6 bases and J by 0 bases, with 17 bases between them. CDR3 sequence: CASSPRADPTNYGYTF. Written as DNA, the CDR3 is TGTGCCAGCAGCCCCCGGGCAGATCCGACTAACTATGGCTACACCTTC.

The chain employs TRBV2 and TRBJ1-5, with a tentative D call TRBD1 (6 bases). The ends were cut back, 8 bases at V and 0 bases at J, with 11 bases in the middle. Looked up from germline, CDR1 is SNHLY and CDR2 is FYNNEI. The CDR3 spans 14 residues. The CDR3 is CASAGDLSNQPQHF. DNA of the CDR3: TGTGCCAGCGCAGGGGACCTTAGCAATCAGCCCCAGCATTTT.